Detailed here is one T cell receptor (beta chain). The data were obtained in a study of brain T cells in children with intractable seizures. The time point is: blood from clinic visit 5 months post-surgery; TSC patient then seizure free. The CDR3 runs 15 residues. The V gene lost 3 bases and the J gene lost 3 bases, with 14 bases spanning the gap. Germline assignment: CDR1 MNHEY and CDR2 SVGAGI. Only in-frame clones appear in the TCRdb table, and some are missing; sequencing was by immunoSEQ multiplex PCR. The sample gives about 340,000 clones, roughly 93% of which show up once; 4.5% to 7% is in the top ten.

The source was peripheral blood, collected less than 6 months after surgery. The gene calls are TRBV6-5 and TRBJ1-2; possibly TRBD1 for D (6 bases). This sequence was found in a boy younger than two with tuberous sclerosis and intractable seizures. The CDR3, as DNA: TGTGCCAGCAGTTATGAACCGGGGGGGCACTATGGCTACACCTTC. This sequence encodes CASSYEPGGHYGYTF.